These 26 T cell receptor beta chains were all obtained from the same sample, sequenced in a study of cytomegalovirus exposure and HLA in healthy donors (dated by TCRdb to about 2017). The library was built by means of the immunoSEQ multiplex PCR assay. For the multiplex PCR, a mixture combining 60 forward primers for TCR Vbeta segments and 13 reverse primers for TCR Jbeta segments was used. As stored in TCRdb, this immuneACCESS dataset retains in-frame rearrangements with V and J assigned. A fraction of the clones does not appear; measured against another copy, unresolved V genes explain less than half of the discrepancy, and the remainder lacks a known reason. This sample comprises under 200,000 clones, 70% to 90% of them detected only once. Roughly 8.8% of the sample belongs to the ten largest clones. The sequencing sample was made of PBMCs. The receptors derive from a man between 18 and 29 years old in good health and CMV-seropositive.

The genes are TRBV6-1 and TRBJ1-1, with 8 bases lining up with TRBD1. Germline assignment: CDR1 MNHNS and CDR2 SASEGT. V dropped 5 bases and J dropped 1; count of bases not matched to a gene: 6. The CDR3 consists of 15 residues. CDR3 DNA: TGTGCCAGCAGTCCCCTTGGGACAGGGAACACTGAAGCTTTCTTT. Its translation is CASSPLGTGNTEAFF.

The genes are TRBV5-1 and TRBJ2-2, with 7 bases aligning to TRBD1. Germline loops: CDR1 SGHRS, CDR2 YFSETQ. The CDR3 sequence is 15 residues long. The V and J ends lost 0 bases and 3 bases, in that order; junction bases with no gene match: 2. The CDR3 region is CASSLVQGYTGELFF. The CDR3 DNA sequence: TGCGCCAGCAGCTTGGTACAGGGGTACACCGGGGAGCTGTTTTTT.

This clone was seen a handful of times. V usage is TRBV5-6 and J usage is TRBJ2-7, with TRBD1 identical over 7 bases. After removal of 4 bases from V and 4 bases from J, the junction contained 8 bases not matched to a gene. The germline V gene has CDR1 SGHDT and CDR2 YYEEEE. The CDR3 loop spans 14 amino acids. The CDR3: CASSLGQNQYEQYF. The DNA for the CDR3 is TGTGCCAGCAGCCTGGGACAGAATCAGTACGAGCAGTACTTC.

This rearrangement joins TRBV29-1 to TRBJ1-4; no clear D gene. The CDR3 loop spans 12 amino acids. Germline CDR1 and CDR2: SQVTM and ANQGSEA. Trimming took 2 bases from V and 5 from J, leaving 6 bases between them. The CDR3 sequence: CSVEIQNEKLFF. The CDR3 coding sequence is TGCAGCGTTGAAATCCAGAATGAAAAACTGTTTTTT.

The rearrangement links TRBV7-9 to TRBJ2-1; no reliable D call. CDR3 length equals 12 residues. V was cut by 0 bases and J by 7 bases, with 4 bases left in between. Looked up from germline, CDR1 is SEHNR and CDR2 is FQNEAQ (reference sequence). The CDR3 sequence is CASSLALNEQFF. In DNA form, the CDR3 reads TGTGCCAGCAGCTTAGCGCTAAATGAGCAGTTCTTC.

This clone was seen a handful of times. V usage is TRBV10-3 and J usage is TRBJ2-1; TRBD2 matches at 12 bases. CDR3 size: 15 residues. Germline V gene sequence: CDR1 ENHRY, CDR2 SYGVKD. V lost 6 bases, J lost 6 bases, and 6 bases stayed unmatched. The DNA of the CDR3 is TGTGCCATCAGAGATCGGACTAGCGGGGTCAATGAGCAGTTCTTC. Its protein product is CAIRDRTSGVNEQFF.

CDR3 DNA sequence: TGTGCCAGTAGTAGTAGGACAGGGCTTTGGGGAGAGCAGTTCTTC. Amino acids: CASSSRTGLWGEQFF. The J gene is TRBJ2-1, the V gene TRBV19, with TRBD1 identical over 8 bases. The CDR3 loop spans 15 amino acids. CDR1 LNHDA and CDR2 SQIVND come from the germline V gene (reference sequence). After removal of 4 bases from V and 10 bases from J, the junction contained 12 bases not matched to a gene.

V usage is TRBV9 and J usage is TRBJ2-7, with 7 nucleotides matching TRBD2. Trimming took 7 bases from V and 2 from J; bases not matched to a gene: 9. The CDR3 length is 14 residues. The V gene's germline CDR1 is SGDLS and CDR2 YYNGEE. CDR3 sequence (DNA): TGTGCCAGCTCCGCACGGGACTACACCTACGAGCAGTACTTC. Encoded protein: CASSARDYTYEQYF.

The J gene is TRBJ2-1, the V gene TRBV7-6, with D perhaps TRBD1 (6 bases). The CDR3 is 14 residues long. V lost 4 bases to trimming and J lost 5 bases, with 12 bases between them. CDR1 SGHVS and CDR2 FNYEAQ come from the germline V gene. The CDR3 DNA sequence: TGTGCCAGCAGCTCTGTCCCAGGGGACAATGAGCAGTTCTTC. Protein sequence: CASSSVPGDNEQFF.

The chain carries TRBV15 and TRBJ2-7; possibly TRBD2 for D (6 bases). V was clipped by 3 bases and J by 6 bases, with 15 bases between them. The germline V gene has CDR1 LNHNV and CDR2 YYDKDF (reference sequence). The CDR3 extends over 14 amino acids. CDR3 residues: CATSRTGVTSEQYF. DNA of the CDR3: TGTGCCACCAGCAGGACGGGGGTAACGAGCGAGCAGTACTTC.

The rearrangement uses TRBV9 and TRBJ2-1; 11 bases are shared with TRBD2. The V segment lost 5 bases and the J segment 3 bases; nucleotides outside the gene matches: 4. The CDR3 is 15 residues long. Germline V lookup: CDR1 SGDLS, CDR2 YYNGEE. The CDR3 coding sequence is TGTGCCAGCAGTCCGCTAGCGGGGGGCTACAATGAGCAGTTCTTC. Translated, it gives CASSPLAGGYNEQFF.

The chain recombines TRBV5-4 with TRBJ2-2, with a weak D call TRBD1 (6 bases). This CDR3 has 17 amino acids. CDR1 and CDR2 (germline): SGHNT, YYREEE (reference sequence). With 4 bases removed from V and 2 bases from J, the gap between germline ends came to 18 bases. The CDR3 region is CASSPRPTGTNTGELFF. The DNA of the CDR3 is TGTGCCAGCAGCCCCAGACCGACAGGTACCAACACCGGGGAGCTGTTTTTT.

V and J are TRBV7-9 and TRBJ2-5; D is perhaps TRBD2 (5 bases). V was clipped by 3 bases and J by 5 bases, with 10 bases between them. The CDR3 is made up of 13 amino acids. Germline CDR1 SEHNR, CDR2 FQNEAQ (reference sequence). The CDR3 protein is CASSFGNSETQYF. CDR3 DNA sequence: TGTGCCAGCAGCTTCGGGAATTCGGAGACCCAGTACTTC.

In its sample, this clone was seen once. The chain combines TRBV6-6 with TRBJ1-1; D is perhaps TRBD1 (6 bases). The V gene lost 11 bases and the J gene lost 3 bases, with 19 bases spanning the gap. The CDR3 runs to 14 residues. Germline CDR1 MNHNY, CDR2 SVGAGI (reference sequence). CDR3 amino acids: CACKLYPGDTEAFF. The CDR3 bases are TGTGCCTGTAAACTTTACCCAGGGGACACTGAAGCTTTCTTT.

This sequence joins TRBV7-2 and TRBJ2-7, with D perhaps matching TRBD1 (6 bases). Trimming removed 0 bases from V and 2 bases from J, with 8 bases in between. The CDR3 has 14 residues. The V gene's germline CDR1 is SGHTA and CDR2 FQGNSA. The CDR3 DNA sequence: TGTGCCAGCAGCTTAGCGAGACAGGCCTACGAGCAGTACTTC. This codes for CASSLARQAYEQYF.

The chain uses TRBV15 and TRBJ2-7; 8 bases match TRBD1. Trimming cost V 1 base and J 3 bases; bases outside gene matches: 2. CDR1 is LNHNV, CDR2 YYDKDF, per germline (reference sequence). This CDR3 comprises 14 residues. Here the CDR3 DNA reads TGTGCCACCAGCAGAGTGGACAGGGACTACGAGCAGTACTTC. Protein: CATSRVDRDYEQYF.

This clone has a single count. The chain recombines TRBV6-1 with TRBJ2-7; no reliable D call. This CDR3 is built from 13 residues. Germline loops: CDR1 MNHNS, CDR2 SASEGT. The V and J ends lost 1 base and 3 bases respectively, with 7 bases between them. CDR3 in amino acids: CASSEGSFYEQYF. In DNA form, the CDR3 reads TGTGCCAGCAGTGAAGGGAGCTTCTACGAGCAGTACTTC.

V usage is TRBV4-3 and J usage is TRBJ2-1, with 7 bases aligning to TRBD2. The CDR3 runs 15 residues. Per the germline V gene, CDR1 is LGHNA and CDR2 is YSLEER. V lost 3 bases and J lost 2; bases outside the gene matches: 4. CDR3 DNA: TGCGCCAGCAGCCAGACCGGGACTACCTACAATGAGCAGTTCTTC. This encodes CASSQTGTTYNEQFF.

The chain carries TRBV5-1 and TRBJ2-1; 8 bases are shared with TRBD2. CDR1 and CDR2 from the germline V gene are SGHRS and YFSETQ. CDR3 length: 19 amino acids. The V gene end was trimmed by 4 bases and the J gene end by 4 bases; junction bases not matched to a gene: 19. CDR3 coding DNA: TGCGCCAGCAGCCAAAACCTCGGGGGGGGGCGTAGGGAGTACAATGAGCAGTTCTTC. Translated, it gives CASSQNLGGGRREYNEQFF.

This clone was observed a few times. The chain recombines TRBV5-6 with TRBJ2-7; weak D call: TRBD1 (5 bases). This CDR3 is 15 amino acids long. From germline, CDR1 is SGHDT and CDR2 YYEEEE. The ends were cut back, 2 bases at V and 0 bases at J, with 12 bases in the middle. The CDR3 loop reads CASSFNSRASYEQYF. CDR3 coding DNA: TGTGCCAGCAGCTTCAACAGCAGGGCCTCCTACGAGCAGTACTTC.

The chain is built from TRBV12-5 and TRBJ1-1, with TRBD1 as a possible D gene (6 bases). Trimming removed 0 bases at V and 5 bases at J, with 19 bases between. CDR1 is LGHNT, CDR2 FRNRAP, per germline. The CDR3 consists of 17 residues. For the CDR3, the DNA is TGTGCTAGTGGTTTGGTACCGGTTGGGCAGGGGTGGACTGAAGCTTTCTTT. Its protein product is CASGLVPVGQGWTEAFF.

In its sample, this clone was seen a few times. The chain is built from TRBV4-1 and TRBJ1-5; D unclear. CDR3 length equals 16 residues. Germline values: CDR1 MGHRA, CDR2 YSYEKL. V was clipped by 0 bases and J by 4 bases, with 13 bases between them. The CDR3 DNA reads as TGCGCCAGCAGCCAAGATTGGTCAGGATTGAATCAGCCCCAGCATTTT. It specifies CASSQDWSGLNQPQHF.

The genes are TRBV18 and TRBJ2-6; 12 positions match TRBD1. Germline loops: CDR1 KGHSH, CDR2 LQKENI. The CDR3 extends over 17 amino acids. Trimming cost V 6 bases and J 2 bases; bases outside gene matches: 5. This chain's CDR3 is CASSLRDRGPGANVLTF. CDR3 nucleotides: TGTGCCAGCTCGCTCCGGGACAGGGGGCCTGGGGCCAACGTCCTGACTTTC.

This clone occurred a few times. The genes are TRBV21-1 and TRBJ1-2. TRBV21-1 is deemed a pseudogene. This CDR3 region has 12 residues. The CDR3 reads CASCLEDYGYTF. In nucleotides, the CDR3 is TGTGCCAGCTGCTTGGAGGACTATGGCTACACCTTC.

The sample holds a few counts of this clone. The rearrangement uses TRBV5-1 and TRBJ2-7; D possibly corresponds to TRBD1 (5 bases). V was clipped by 4 bases and J by 0 bases, with 11 bases between them. The CDR3 covers 14 residues. CDR1 is SGHRS, CDR2 YFSETQ, per germline. For the CDR3, the DNA is TGCGCCAGCAGCAACACACAGGCCTCCTACGAGCAGTACTTC. It is translated as CASSNTQASYEQYF.

The gene calls are TRBV9 and TRBJ2-2; 9 nucleotides agree with TRBD1. Germline V gene sequence: CDR1 SGDLS, CDR2 YYNGEE. This CDR3 is 15 amino acids long. Trimming took 3 bases from V and 3 from J; bases not matched to a gene: 3. Here the CDR3 DNA reads TGTGCCAGCAGCGCACAGGGGGCGCACACCGGGGAGCTGTTTTTT. The encoded protein is CASSAQGAHTGELFF. Supplemented by reference TRBV9 and TRBJ2-2, the full variable domain reads DSGVTQTPKHLITATGQRVTLRCSPRSGDLSVYWYQQSLDQGLQFLIQYYNGEERAKGNILERFSAQQFPDLHSELNLSSLELGDSALYFCASSAQGAHTGELFFGEGSRLTVL.